This T cell receptor (beta chain) was recorded in a study of shared clonotypes between healthy human individuals. The protocol was immunoSEQ multiplex PCR, while the TCRdb copy is restricted to in-frame clones and leaves out a portion. The sample has approximately 480,000 clones, 75% to 80% seen once; the top ten hold around 13%. Comment on this clone: The sample holds other DNA sequences that translate to the same CDR3.

The length of the CDR3 is 17 residues. V lost 0 bases, J lost 8 bases, and 6 bases stayed unmatched. Looked up from germline, CDR1 is SGDLS and CDR2 is YYNGEE. Material for sequencing was PBMCs. The chain employs TRBV9 and TRBJ2-2, with TRBD2 matching over 14 bases. This receptor was obtained from a woman aged 40-49 years in good health. Some clones in this sample may be carry-over from other donors' samples. Here the CDR3 reads CASSVAPTSGRAGELFF. In DNA, the CDR3 is TGTGCCAGCAGCGTAGCCCCGACTAGCGGGAGGGCTGGGGAGCTGTTTTTT. Combining the CDR3 with reference TRBV9 and TRBJ2-2 gives the whole variable domain DSGVTQTPKHLITATGQRVTLRCSPRSGDLSVYWYQQSLDQGLQFLIQYYNGEERAKGNILERFSAQQFPDLHSELNLSSLELGDSALYFCASSVAPTSGRAGELFFGEGSRLTVL.